This TCR beta chain emerged from a study of T cell responses to AZD1222 COVID-19 vaccine. In germline, CDR1 is MGHDK, CDR2 SYGVNS. V gave up 4 bases and J gave up 8 bases, with 11 bases separating them. CDR3 length equals 12 residues. Libraries were prepared by immunoSEQ multiplex PCR; TCRdb keeps only in-frame clonotypes and omits some of them. This table holds 150,000 to 200,000 clones, around 88% found once. The receptor comes from an adult who received the AZD1222 COVID-19 vaccine. The material was peripheral blood, obtained 28 days after the second AZD1222 dose. J is TRBJ1-2 and V is TRBV25-1, with a tentative D call TRBD1 (5 bases). For the CDR3, the DNA is TGTGCCAGCAGTGCGGGACTTGGAGGCTACACCTTC. This encodes CASSAGLGGYTF.